This T cell receptor beta chain came from a study of CD8 T cells in ankylosing spondylitis. One entry per CDR3 protein results from TCRdb running MiXCR on the 5' RACE reads. The data hold a few hundred thousand distinct CDR3 sequences, with 17% observed a single time. The CDR3 runs 13 residues. Trimming took 3 bases from V and 0 from J, leaving 6 bases between them. Germline V gives CDR1 KGHSH, CDR2 LQKENI. About this clonotype itself: Its target is unknown.

Findings of the study overall: Ankylosing spondylitis blood seemed to carry a telltale TCR beta motif made of seven or eight highly homologous variants.

The sample taken for sequencing was blood, either unsorted or a sorted T cell fraction (not recorded which). The receptor's source is a male donor with ankylosing spondylitis. The chain links TRBV18 to TRBJ2-7; D gene uncertain. CDR3 DNA sequence: TGTGCCAGCTCACCGGACCTCTCCTACGAGCAGTACTTC. Encoded protein: CASSPDLSYEQYF.